The entry that follows covers one TCR beta chain sequence. Its specificity is unknown. These data originate in a study of CXCR3-negative and CXCR3-positive naive CD8 T cells. Study-level results: Naive cells used TRBV-TRBJ genes in much the same way whether CXCR3-negative or CXCR3-positive; memory cells did not.

UMI-tagged TRB cDNA libraries were built via 5' RACE. TCRdb re-called the 5' RACE reads and catalogs CDR3 proteins one per entry, DNA excluded. Its listing shows roughly 48,000 distinct CDR3 sequences. The V gene's germline CDR1 is SGHDN and CDR2 FVKESK. This CDR3 has 11 amino acids. Material: memory CD8+ T cells from blood. This TCR came from a human donor in good health. Some clones in this sample may be carry-over from other donors' samples. This chain links TRBV14 with TRBJ2-5. The CDR3 sequence: CASSQVETQYF.